One sample yielded the 17 T cell receptor beta chains listed below, sequenced in a study of cytomegalovirus exposure and HLA in healthy donors. In the PCR, 60 Vbeta and 13 Jbeta primers were used. Measured with immunoSEQ multiplex PCR; TCRdb has only the in-frame clones, and not every one. Of over 80,000 clones in the sample, 65% to 85% were seen once. The sample was PBMCs. The receptors were sampled from a female donor in good health and CMV-seropositive.

The CDR3 region is CASSVGEWDPYEQYF. The CDR3, as DNA: TGTGCCAGCAGCGTCGGGGAATGGGATCCCTACGAGCAGTACTTC. The rearrangement links TRBV7-8 to TRBJ2-5; tentatively, D is TRBD2 (5 bases). The J call may not be correct, given that the DNA end is closer to TRBJ2-7. The CDR3 totals 15 residues. The germline gives CDR1 SGHVS, CDR2 FQNEAQ.

The J gene is TRBJ2-1, the V gene TRBV5-4; 11 bases fit TRBD2. Germline V gives CDR1 SGHNT, CDR2 YYREEE (reference sequence). The length of the CDR3 is 15 residues. J lost 6 bases, V lost 4 bases, and 6 bases had no gene match. As DNA, the CDR3 is TGTGCCAGCAGCCCCGTTAGCGGGGGGGCCAATGAGCAGTTCTTC. It translates to CASSPVSGGANEQFF.

The chain is built from TRBV6-5 and TRBJ2-3; D is possibly TRBD1 (6 bases). V gave up 5 bases and J gave up 2 bases, with 14 bases separating them. Germline CDR1 and CDR2: MNHEY and SVGAGI. The CDR3 contains 15 residues. CDR3: CASSPLGGHTDTQYF. The CDR3 DNA reads TGTGCCAGCAGTCCACTAGGGGGACACACAGATACGCAGTATTTT.

The rearrangement joins TRBV7-2 to TRBJ1-2, with 8 bases that match TRBD1. The J segment lost 2 bases and the V segment lost 5 bases, leaving 4 bases of the junction unmatched. The CDR3 is made up of 14 amino acids. Germline V gene lookup returns CDR1 SGHTA and CDR2 FQGNSA. The CDR3 reads CASSLRQGNYGYTF. The CDR3 DNA sequence: TGTGCCAGCAGCCTTCGACAGGGGAACTATGGCTACACCTTC.

The CDR3 loop reads CAWTADSNQPQHF. DNA of the CDR3: TGTGCCTGGACAGCGGATAGCAATCAGCCCCAGCATTTT. V usage is TRBV30 and J usage is TRBJ1-5; D uncertain. V lost 4 bases, J lost 0 bases, and 7 bases lay in between. Germline assignment: CDR1 GTSNPN and CDR2 SVGIG (reference sequence). The CDR3 sequence is 13 residues long.

The gene calls are TRBV7-9 and TRBJ2-1; 7 nucleotides match TRBD2. V shed 5 bases and J 0 bases; nucleotides not matched to a gene: 4. The CDR3 consists of 15 residues. Germline V gene data show CDR1 as SEHNR and CDR2 as FQNEAQ (reference sequence). The CDR3 region has the DNA TGTGCCAGCAGCCCGAGCGGGAACTCCTACAATGAGCAGTTCTTC. Amino acid sequence: CASSPSGNSYNEQFF.

The CDR3: CASSLGTSSYEQYF. CDR3 DNA: TGTGCCAGCAGCTTAGGAACCAGCTCCTACGAGCAGTACTTC. This chain uses TRBV7-2 with TRBJ2-7; D is unclear. The CDR3 has 14 amino acids. Germline assignment: CDR1 SGHTA and CDR2 FQGNSA. V was cut by 1 base and J by 0 bases, with 7 bases left in between. Full variable domain (remainder filled in from reference TRBV7-2 and TRBJ2-7): GAGVSQSPSNKVTEKGKDVELRCDPISGHTALYWYRQSLGQGLEFLIYFQGNSAPDKSGLPSDRFSAERTGGSVSTLTIQRTQQEDSAVYLCASSLGTSSYEQYFGPGTRLTVT.

The V gene is TRBV18, the J gene TRBJ2-5; TRBD1 matches at 7 bases. CDR3 size: 16 residues. CDR1 is KGHSH, CDR2 LQKENI, per germline. The trim removed 3 bases at V and 1 base at J, leaving 8 bases unmatched. CDR3 DNA: TGTGCCAGCTCACCCGGGACAGTGGGGTTCCAAGAGACCCAGTACTTC. This gives the protein CASSPGTVGFQETQYF. Combining the CDR3 with reference TRBV18 and TRBJ2-5 gives the whole variable domain NAGVMQNPRHLVRRRGQEARLRCSPMKGHSHVYWYRQLPEEGLKFMVYLQKENIIDESGMPKERFSAEFPKEGPSILRIQQVVRGDSAAYFCASSPGTVGFQETQYFGPGTRLLVL.

The chain has TRBV10-1 and TRBJ2-1; maybe TRBD1 (5 bases). Trimming removed 3 bases from V and 6 bases from J, with 12 bases in between. Germline V gene lookup returns CDR1 WNHNN and CDR2 SYGVQD (reference sequence). There are 14 residues in the CDR3. The CDR3 spells CASSDPGKINEQFF. CDR3 sequence (DNA): TGCGCCAGCAGTGATCCAGGGAAAATCAATGAGCAGTTCTTC.

The rearrangement links TRBV29-1 to TRBJ1-1; D gene uncertain. CDR3 length: 13 residues. Germline loops: CDR1 SQVTM, CDR2 ANQGSEA. The ends were cut back, 1 base at V and 0 bases at J, with 6 bases in the middle. The CDR3 loop reads CSVEGRMNTEAFF. CDR3 DNA: TGCAGCGTTGAAGGCAGGATGAACACTGAAGCTTTCTTT.

Remarks on this clone: At one boundary the junction diverges from the germline segment, which might be a read error. J is TRBJ1-4 and V is TRBV7-7; 9 nucleotides agree with TRBD1. The germline gives CDR1 SSHAT, CDR2 FNYEAQ (reference sequence). The CDR3 is 19 residues long. The CDR3 loop is CASSLPWTGVRATNEKLFF. In DNA, the CDR3 is TGTGCTAGCAGCCTTCCATGGACAGGGGTGAGGGCAACTAATGAAAAACTGTTTTTT.

This clone occurred a few times. V usage is TRBV14 and J usage is TRBJ2-1; D is perhaps TRBD1 (6 bases). Germline-derived CDR1 and CDR2 are SGHDN and FVKESK. The CDR3 is made up of 16 amino acids. V lost 0 bases and J 4 bases, leaving 13 bases between the germline ends. The CDR3 here is CASSQELGQIYNEQFF. Written as DNA, the CDR3 is TGTGCCAGCAGCCAAGAGCTAGGACAGATATACAATGAGCAGTTCTTC.

The chain is built from TRBV11-1 and TRBJ2-7; TRBD1 is a possible D gene (7 bases). The germline gives CDR1 SGHAT, CDR2 FQDESV (reference sequence). This CDR3 is built from 12 residues. Trimming took 2 bases from V and 6 from J, leaving 8 bases between them. CDR3 in DNA: TGTGCCAGCAGCTTACAGGGGGGCGAGCAGTACTTC. Its translation is CASSLQGGEQYF.

This chain's CDR3 is CASSERTGGLPDYGYTF. DNA for the CDR3: TGCGCCAGCAGTGAAAGGACAGGGGGCCTCCCAGACTATGGCTACACCTTC. The chain couples TRBV10-2 to TRBJ1-2; 11 bases align to TRBD1. Unmatched junction bases numbered 9, after V lost 3 bases and J lost 3 bases. The CDR3 runs 17 residues. Germline CDR1 WSHSY, CDR2 SAAADI.

The count of this clone is one. The gene calls are TRBV7-3 and TRBJ1-1; D gene ambiguous. Germline V gives CDR1 SGHTA, CDR2 FQGTGA. The ends were cut back, 2 bases at V and 2 bases at J, with 9 bases in the middle. This CDR3 has 14 residues. CDR3 loop: CASSLEAGNTEAFF. The CDR3 nucleotides are TGTGCCAGCAGCTTAGAGGCGGGTAACACTGAAGCTTTCTTT.

The genes are TRBV4-3 and TRBJ2-7; maybe TRBD2 (5 bases). Germline CDR1 is LGHNA and CDR2 is YSLEER. V was trimmed by 1 base and J by 3 bases, leaving 10 bases between them. The length of the CDR3 is 14 residues. This CDR3 reads CASSQGRADYEQYF. For the CDR3, the DNA is TGCGCCAGCAGCCAAGGCCGAGCGGACTACGAGCAGTACTTC.

This clone has just one count. The chain couples TRBV4-3 to TRBJ2-2; the match to TRBD2 covers 11 bases. Germline CDR1 is LGHNA and CDR2 is YSLEER. J gave up 1 base and V 4 bases, and 8 bases lay outside the gene matches. CDR3 size: 18 residues. The CDR3 bases are TGCGCCAGCAGCCGGGGACCTACTAGCGGGGGGAACACCGGGGAGCTGTTTTTT. It codes for CASSRGPTSGGNTGELFF.